These T cell receptor beta chains were read from a single sample in a study of blood T cells in healthy people across ages. TCRdb re-derived calls from the 5' RACE reads in MiXCR, one entry per CDR3 protein. The table shows hundreds of thousands of distinct CDR3 sequences, with roughly 26% occurring only once. These sequences were also reported in another study, on T cells of mothers and their children.

Specimen: blood. These receptors were taken from a boy aged 5 to 17 in good health. CDR3s include the opening cysteine and the closing phenylalanine or tryptophan. The order of the fields is V gene, D gene, clone size, J gene, CDR3 DNA, CDR3 protein. A D gene is named only where the DNA matches it firmly. Part of the rows lack a size; the others show once, few, many or a class for expanded clones.

TRBV7-8,.,few,TRBJ1-2,TGTGCCAGCAGCTTAGGGTTCGGAACAGGGCCTGGCGATGGCTACACCTTC,CASSLGFGTGPGDGYTF
TRBV27,.,.,TRBJ2-5,TGTGCCAGCAGTGCCTCCGGGACCCATGGTGAAGAGCAGTACTTC,CASSASGTHGEEQYF
TRBV11-2,.,few,TRBJ2-7,TGTGCCAGCAGCTTGGGGCACCTCAACTACGAGCAGTACTTC,CASSLGHLNYEQYF
TRBV6-5,.,.,TRBJ2-7,TGTGCCAGCAGTTACTCTGGACATACCTACGAGCAGTACTTC,CASSYSGHTYEQYF
TRBV20-1,.,.,TRBJ2-1,TGCAGTGCTTCGGGCAGGACCTACAATGAGCAGTTCTTC,CSASGRTYNEQFF
TRBV20-1,.,few,TRBJ1-2,TGCAGTGCTAGACCGGGACCGACTAACTATGGCTACACCTTC,CSARPGPTNYGYTF
TRBV21-1,.,.,TRBJ2-5,TGTGCCAGCAGCAAACACAACATTTACCAAGAGACCCAGTACTTC,CASSKHNIYQETQYF
TRBV7-2,.,.,TRBJ2-5,TGTGCCAGCAGCACCACAGGTAGATCTCCAGAGACCCAGTACTTC,CASSTTGRSPETQYF
TRBV7-2,.,.,TRBJ1-1,TGTGCCAGCAGCTTAGATCCAGGGCTCACTGAAGCTTTCTTT,CASSLDPGLTEAFF
TRBV10-3,TRBD1,.,TRBJ2-7,TGTGCCGCTAGACCGGGACAGGGGGGTTACGAGCAGTACTTC,CAARPGQGGYEQYF
TRBV7-2,TRBD1,few,TRBJ1-4,TGTGCCAGCAGCAAAGAGGGACAGTCTAATGAAAAACTGTTTTTT,CASSKEGQSNEKLFF
TRBV7-3,.,.,TRBJ1-2,TGTGCCAGCAGCGGACCGGGACACTTTGGCTACACCTTC,CASSGPGHFGYTF
TRBV6-4,.,.,TRBJ2-5,TGTGCCATCCCCGAGGCTCTACGCACAGGCCACCAAGAGACCCAGTACTTC,CAIPEALRTGHQETQYF
TRBV12-3/TRBV12-4,.,few,TRBJ2-3,TGTGCCAGCACCGAGGGTAGCGCAGATACGCAGTATTTT,CASTEGSADTQYF
TRBV7-9,TRBD1,.,TRBJ1-2,TGTGCCAGCACCCAGGGGGGATTCGGCTATGGCTACACCTTC,CASTQGGFGYGYTF
TRBV12-3/TRBV12-4,.,.,TRBJ1-1,TGTGCCAGCAGTTTTTGGGCCCCCGTGGACACTGAAGCTTTCTTT,CASSFWAPVDTEAFF
TRBV14,.,few,TRBJ1-1,TGTGCCAGCAGCCAAGATTCTCGGCACACTGAAGCTTTCTTT,CASSQDSRHTEAFF
TRBV7-9,.,few,TRBJ2-7,TGCGCCAGCAGCTTGATAGCGGATACCTACGAGCAGTACTTC,CASSLIADTYEQYF
TRBV12-3/TRBV12-4,.,.,TRBJ2-4,TGTGCCAGCAGCACCTTAAGACTAGCCAAAAACATTCAGTACTTC,CASSTLRLAKNIQYF
TRBV18,TRBD1,.,TRBJ2-2,TGTGCCAGCTCACCTTCGACTCCGAGGGGGCCAAACACCGGGGAGCTGTTTTTT,CASSPSTPRGPNTGELFF
TRBV4-2,.,.,TRBJ1-4,TGTGCCAGCAGCCAAGTTATGTCGGGGGCTAATGAAAAACTGTTTTTT,CASSQVMSGANEKLFF
TRBV20-1,TRBD2,few,TRBJ2-3,TGCAGTGCTGGTAGACTAGCAAGGACAGATACGCAGTATTTT,CSAGRLARTDTQYF
TRBV5-1,.,.,TRBJ2-2,TGCGCCAGCAGCTTGGAAAGTGACACCGGGGAGCTGTTTTTT,CASSLESDTGELFF
TRBV29-1,.,.,TRBJ2-2,TGCAGCGTCACAACCGGGACTCCGTATCTAGTGACCGGGGAGCTGTTTTTT,CSVTTGTPYLVTGELFF
TRBV12-3/TRBV12-4,TRBD2,.,TRBJ2-2,TGTGCCAGTCCAGCGGGGGGGCCTCCTACCGGGGAGCTGTTTTTT,CASPAGGPPTGELFF
TRBV5-1,.,few,TRBJ2-5,TGCGCCGGCAGCTCCCAGGGCCAAGAGACCCAGTACTTC,CAGSSQGQETQYF
TRBV14,.,few,TRBJ1-2,TGTGCCAGCAGCCAGGACAGTCCCTATGGCTACACCTTC,CASSQDSPYGYTF
TRBV5-1,.,few,TRBJ1-4,TGCGCCAGCAGCGGGAAGCAGGAAAAACTGTTTTTT,CASSGKQEKLFF
TRBV6-5,.,few,TRBJ1-6,TGTGCCAGCAGTTACTCGGTCCAGGGAATAAATAATTCACCCCTCCACTTT,CASSYSVQGINNSPLHF
TRBV4-1,.,once,TRBJ1-2,TGCGCCAGCAGCCAAGGGGGGGGGCAGACTAACTATGGCTACACCTTC,CASSQGGGQTNYGYTF
TRBV9,.,few,TRBJ2-3,TGTGCCAGCAGCGTAGTAGACCAGCGCGATACGCAGTATTTT,CASSVVDQRDTQYF
TRBV10-2,TRBD2,.,TRBJ2-2,TGCGCCAGCAGTACTAGCGGGGGGGCCTCCGGGGAGCTGTTTTTT,CASSTSGGASGELFF
TRBV7-2,.,.,TRBJ2-7,TGTGCCAGCAGAGAAATAGGGTCCTACGAGCAGTACTTC,CASREIGSYEQYF
TRBV10-3,.,.,TRBJ2-1,TGTGCCATCAGCTTCCAGGGTACGCAGTTCTTC,CAISFQGTQFF
TRBV7-3,.,.,TRBJ2-1,TGTGCCAGCAGCCCCTTTGGCGCTCATGAGCAGTTCTTC,CASSPFGAHEQFF
TRBV20-1,.,few,TRBJ1-1,TGCAGTGCTACCCTAGACCCCGGGGTGAACACTGAAGCTTTCTTT,CSATLDPGVNTEAFF
TRBV2,TRBD1,.,TRBJ1-4,TGTGCCAGCAGCCTGTTAGGGACAGTTAATGAAAAACTGTTTTTT,CASSLLGTVNEKLFF
TRBV7-2,TRBD2,.,TRBJ2-7,TGTGCCAGCAGCCAGACTAGCGGGGCCTATCTTTCCTACGAGCAGTACTTC,CASSQTSGAYLSYEQYF
TRBV7-3,.,few,TRBJ1-5,TGTGCCAGCAGCTTAGTTCTCCGTGCCCCCAAGCATTTT,CASSLVLRAPKHF
TRBV10-1,.,.,TRBJ2-1,TGCGCCAGTACCAGCCTTATCGGGAATGAGCAGTTCTTC,CASTSLIGNEQFF
TRBV29-1,TRBD2,.,TRBJ2-1,TGCAGCGTTGAAGCTAGCGGGGGGATCTACAATGAGCAGTTCTTC,CSVEASGGIYNEQFF
TRBV6-2/TRBV6-3,.,.,TRBJ2-7,TGTGCCAGCAGAAGGGCCACAGAGAGAAGCTCCTACGAGCAGTACTTC,CASRRATERSSYEQYF
TRBV5-1,TRBD2,.,TRBJ2-7,TGCGCCAGCAGCCGGACTAGTGGTCTCTACGAGCAGTACTTC,CASSRTSGLYEQYF
TRBV5-5,TRBD1,.,TRBJ2-3,TGTGCCAGCAGCTTTCAGGGGGCACGGACAGATACGCAGTATTTT,CASSFQGARTDTQYF
TRBV20-1,.,.,TRBJ2-1,TGCAGTGCCTTTCCCACCGGGACGGTCTCCTACAATGAGCAGTTCTTC,CSAFPTGTVSYNEQFF
TRBV4-2,.,.,TRBJ2-3,TGTGCCAGCAGCCAAGTGGGGGACCCAGATACGCAGTATTTT,CASSQVGDPDTQYF
TRBV6-6,TRBD1,.,TRBJ2-6,TGTGCCAGCAGTTATACACAGGGGGATGGGGCCAACGTCCTGACTTTC,CASSYTQGDGANVLTF
TRBV20-1,.,.,TRBJ2-6,TGCAGTGCTAGGGCCTTCGGGGCCAACGTCCTGACTTTC,CSARAFGANVLTF
TRBV10-3,TRBD2,many,TRBJ2-1,TGTGCCATCAGTGAGTCGAGGGGACTAGACAATGAGCAGTTCTTC,CAISESRGLDNEQFF
TRBV11-2,TRBD2,.,TRBJ2-7,TGTGCCAGTAGCTTTGAGGGAGGGGCGATGTACGAGCAGTACTTC,CASSFEGGAMYEQYF